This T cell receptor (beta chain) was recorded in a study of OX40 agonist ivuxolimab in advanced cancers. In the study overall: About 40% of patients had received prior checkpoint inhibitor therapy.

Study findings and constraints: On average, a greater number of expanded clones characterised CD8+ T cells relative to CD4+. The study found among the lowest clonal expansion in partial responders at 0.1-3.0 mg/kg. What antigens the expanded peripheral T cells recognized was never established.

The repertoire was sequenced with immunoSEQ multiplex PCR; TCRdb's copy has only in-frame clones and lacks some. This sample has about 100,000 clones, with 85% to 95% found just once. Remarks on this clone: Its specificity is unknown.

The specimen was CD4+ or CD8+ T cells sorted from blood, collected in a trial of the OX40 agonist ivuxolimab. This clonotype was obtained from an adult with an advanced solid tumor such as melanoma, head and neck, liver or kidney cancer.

CDR3 protein: CASSPRTSGRNEQFF. Here the CDR3 DNA reads TGTGCCAGCAGCCCCCGGACTAGCGGGAGAAATGAGCAGTTCTTC. J is TRBJ2-1 and V is TRBV11-2; 13 bases map to TRBD2. Germline V gene data show CDR1 as SGHAT and CDR2 as FQNNGV. The CDR3 consists of 15 residues. Trimming cost V 5 bases and J 7 bases; bases outside gene matches: 5.